Listed here are 23 T cell receptor beta chains from one sample, sequenced in a study of Graves' ophthalmopathy and Graves' hyperthyroidism (dated by TCRdb to 2017 to 2018). The sample was run on an Illumina HiSeq 2000. TCR beta CDR3 regions were amplified from RNA transcripts for repertoire sequencing. The first round of RT-PCR was done with HTBI primers and the Qiagen OneStep RT-PCR kit, and was followed by a second round of multiplex PCR, then size selection and purification. TCRdb reprocessed the public reads (quality trimming at Q25 with fastp, clone calling with MiXCR) and kept in-frame beta chains. Under each unique CDR3 protein, matching rows form one entry showing the most common genes and DNA. This sample holds roughly 700,000 distinct CDR3 sequences; 40% were observed only once. The biggest ten clones account for around 40% of the sample. Sequencing used peripheral blood. The receptors were sampled from an adult man with Graves' ophthalmopathy.

Turning to this clonotype: The junction shows a germline mismatch at one end, possibly a read error. The chain employs TRBV7-9 and TRBJ2-7; 14 bases align to TRBD2. The CDR3 totals 15 residues. Germline CDR1 and CDR2: SEHNR and FQNEAQ (reference sequence). CDR3 bases: TGTGCCAGCAGCCCGACTAGCGGGAGGGCGTACGGGCAGTACTTC. Its translation is CASSPTSGRAYGQYF.

This clonotype was found many times. The rearrangement joins TRBV9 to TRBJ1-4; 7 positions agree with TRBD1. The germline gives CDR1 SGDLS, CDR2 YYNGEE. This CDR3 spans 14 amino acids. V lost 4 bases and J lost 6; bases outside the gene matches: 6. The chain's CDR3 is CASSPQGGHEKLFF. CDR3 in DNA: TGTGCCAGCAGCCCTCAGGGGGGGCATGAAAAACTGTTTTTT.

This clonotype was observed a few times. The V and J genes are TRBV9 and TRBJ2-2; D tentatively fits TRBD1 or TRBD2 (5 bases each). V was trimmed by 5 bases and J by 4 bases, leaving 18 bases between them. CDR1 and CDR2 (germline): SGDLS, YYNGEE. This CDR3 region has 16 residues. The CDR3 spells CASSYRRGAGTGELFF. CDR3 bases: TGTGCCAGCAGTTACCGGAGAGGGGCCGGCACCGGGGAGCTGTTTTTT.

This chain links TRBV7-8 with TRBJ2-7; 8 positions match TRBD1. V lost 0 bases and J lost 3; bases outside the gene matches: 13. Looked up from germline, CDR1 is SGHVS and CDR2 is FQNEAQ. The CDR3 sequence is 18 residues long. The CDR3 loop is CASSLAVQGAIGLYEQYF. CDR3 sequence (DNA): TGTGCCAGCAGCTTAGCCGTTCAGGGGGCCATTGGACTCTACGAGCAGTACTTC.

Concerning this clonotype: The junction departs from germline at one end; a sequencing error may be responsible. The V and J genes are TRBV10-3 and TRBJ2-5; 12 nucleotides agree with TRBD2. Germline V gene sequence: CDR1 ENHRY, CDR2 SYGVKD. The CDR3 loop spans 13 amino acids. The CDR3 DNA reads TGCGGCATCACTAGCGGGAGGCGGGAGACCCAGTACTTC. As protein: CGITSGRRETQYF.

This clonotype showed up many times. The chain has TRBV7-2 and TRBJ1-2; D gene ambiguous. Between the trimmed V and J ends, which lost 1 base and 4 bases, there was a span of 10 bases. This CDR3 has 14 amino acids. Per the germline V gene, CDR1 is SGHTA and CDR2 is FQGNSA. CDR3 nucleotide sequence: TGTGCCAGCAGCTTAGGTCCAGGCGGCTATGGCTACACCTTC. Its translation is CASSLGPGGYGYTF. Based on the CDR3 plus reference TRBV7-2 and TRBJ1-2, the full variable domain is GAGVSQSPSNKVTEKGKDVELRCDPISGHTALYWYRQSLGQGLEFLIYFQGNSAPDKSGLPSDRFSAERTGGSVSTLTIQRTQQEDSAVYLCASSLGPGGYGYTFGSGTRLTVV.

This clonotype was seen repeatedly, ten times or more. The CDR3: CASSRTGASNEKLFF. The CDR3 DNA follows: TGTGCCAGCAGCAGAACAGGGGCGAGTAATGAAAAACTGTTTTTT. J is TRBJ1-4 and V is TRBV2, with 7 nucleotides matching TRBD1. The CDR3 sequence is 15 residues long. Looked up from germline, CDR1 is SNHLY and CDR2 is FYNNEI. V was clipped by 6 bases and J by 4 bases; unmatched bases: 8. Drawing the rest from reference TRBV2 and TRBJ1-4, the complete variable domain is EPEVTQTPSHQVTQMGQEVILRCVPISNHLYFYWYRQILGQKVEFLVSFYNNEISEKSEIFDDQFSVERPDGSNFTLKIRSTKLEDSAMYFCASSRTGASNEKLFFGSGTQLSVL.

In this sample, this clonotype turned up a few times. The chain joins TRBV10-3 to TRBJ1-1; D unresolved. The germline gives CDR1 ENHRY, CDR2 SYGVKD. V was cut by 10 bases and J by 0 bases, with 12 bases left in between. The CDR3 is 13 residues long. This CDR3 reads CASAALMNTEAFF. CDR3 nucleotides: TGTGCCAGCGCTGCCCTTATGAACACTGAAGCTTTCTTT.

This clonotype was observed many times. The chain combines TRBV7-2 with TRBJ1-6, with D possibly being TRBD1 (5 bases). This CDR3 has 15 residues. Trimming shortened V by 0 bases and J by 8 bases, and 11 bases separated the two germline ends. Germline assignment: CDR1 SGHTA and CDR2 FQGNSA. The CDR3 loop reads CASSLAPGVDSPLHF. The CDR3 bases are TGTGCCAGCAGCTTAGCCCCGGGGGTTGATTCACCCCTCCACTTT.

This clonotype came up many times. This chain links TRBV7-3 with TRBJ1-1, with TRBD1 identical over 7 bases. Germline-derived CDR1 and CDR2 are SGHTA and FQGTGA. Unmatched junction bases numbered 3, after V lost 4 bases and J lost 4 bases. The CDR3 runs to 13 residues. DNA for the CDR3: TGTGCCAGCAGCTCGACAGGGACCACTGAAGCTTTCTTT. Protein product: CASSSTGTTEAFF.

As for this clonotype: It may be a read error: a sequence one base away is much more abundant. V and J are TRBV12-3 or TRBV12-4 and TRBJ1-1; D unresolved. V was pared by 7 bases and J by 5 bases, with 14 bases between. CDR3 length: 13 residues. The CDR3 bases are TGTGCCAGCACGTTGACACGGGAAACTGAAGCTTTCTTT. Residues: CASTLTRETEAFF.

This clonotype was found once. Because the CDR3's place on the DNA is in doubt, the DNA is left out and the CDR3 is given as listed by TCRdb. The rearrangement uses TRBV25-1 and TRBJ2-5; TRBD2 reflects the table's D call only, with no check against the DNA. Counting both end residues, the CDR3 totals 15 amino acids. The germline V gene has CDR1 MGHDK and CDR2 SYGVNS. The CDR3 here is CASSDFRGGQETQYF.

CDR3 residues: CASSTQRVGNTEAFF. The CDR3 region has the DNA TGTGCCAGTAGTACCCAAAGGGTAGGAAACACTGAAGCTTTCTTT. J is TRBJ1-1 and V is TRBV19; D gene unclear. The germline V gene has CDR1 LNHDA and CDR2 SQIVND (reference sequence). The CDR3 has 15 amino acids. V was pared by 4 bases and J by 2 bases, with 14 bases between.

V gene TRBV5-1 combines with J gene TRBJ2-7, with 14 bases matching TRBD2. From germline, CDR1 is SGHRS and CDR2 YFSETQ. The V and J ends lost 3 bases and 5 bases, in that order; junction bases with no gene match: 13. The CDR3 covers 18 residues. The CDR3, as DNA: TGCGCCAGCAGCTCGCCGTCGACTAGCGGGAGGGACCCCCACGAGCAGTACTTC. It specifies CASSSPSTSGRDPHEQYF. The variable domain in full, with the rest retrieved from reference TRBV5-1 and TRBJ2-7, is KAGVTQTPRYLIKTRGQQVTLSCSPISGHRSVSWYQQTPGQGLQFLFEYFSETQRNKGNFPGRFSGRQFSNSRSEMNVSTLELGDSALYLCASSSPSTSGRDPHEQYFGPGTRLTVT.

The chain links TRBV5-6 to TRBJ1-6; no clear D gene. CDR3 length: 14 amino acids. V gave up 0 bases and J gave up 6 bases, with 7 bases separating them. Germline assignment: CDR1 SGHDT and CDR2 YYEEEE. CDR3 in amino acids: CASSLGSLNSPLHF. Here the CDR3 DNA reads TGTGCCAGCAGCTTGGGATCCCTTAATTCACCCCTCCACTTT.

Points on this clonotype: At one boundary the junction diverges from the germline segment, which might be a read error. The chain is built from TRBV6-2 or TRBV6-3 and TRBJ1-1; TRBD1 matches at 8 bases. Germline values: CDR1 MNHEY, CDR2 SVGEGT. CDR3 length: 13 residues. CDR3 loop: CTSRTTGDTEAFF. CDR3 coding DNA: TGTACCAGCAGAACGACAGGGGACACTGAAGCTTTCTTT.

This clonotype was detected many times. The CDR3 bases are TGTGCCAGCAGCGTAAGCGGCGGAAATAATTCACCCCTCCACTTT. It codes for CASSVSGGNNSPLHF. The chain combines TRBV9 with TRBJ1-6; D gene unclear. The germline V gene has CDR1 SGDLS and CDR2 YYNGEE. The CDR3 runs 15 residues. V dropped 1 base and J dropped 5 bases, with 10 bases sitting between them.

The J gene is TRBJ1-2, the V gene TRBV7-9; a weak D match, TRBD1 (6 bases). CDR3 length: 13 amino acids. V lost 5 bases to trimming and J lost 1 base, with 8 bases between them. CDR1 SEHNR and CDR2 FQNEAQ come from the germline V gene (reference sequence). In nucleotides, the CDR3 is TGTGCCAGCAGCAAGGGGGGTAACTATGGCTACACCTTC. Its protein product is CASSKGGNYGYTF.

In its sample, this clonotype was seen many times. The rearrangement joins TRBV10-2 to TRBJ1-6; D is ambiguous. V dropped 2 bases and J dropped 8 bases, with 7 bases sitting between them. CDR3 length: 13 residues. Germline lookup yields CDR1 WSHSY and CDR2 SAAADI. CDR3 sequence: CASSERSDSPLHF. CDR3 DNA sequence: TGCGCCAGCAGTGAGCGGTCGGATTCACCCCTCCACTTT.

In this sample, this clonotype turned up many times. The gene calls are TRBV2 and TRBJ2-5; perhaps TRBD1 as D (6 bases). This CDR3 comprises 14 residues. V gave up 4 bases and J gave up 5 bases, with 14 bases separating them. Per the germline V gene, CDR1 is SNHLY and CDR2 is FYNNEI. The CDR3 DNA sequence: TGTGCCAGCAGTGGAATACAGGGACACGAGACCCAGTACTTC. Translating gives CASSGIQGHETQYF.

This clonotype was counted once. A much larger clone differs by one base, so this may be a read error. J is TRBJ1-1 and V is TRBV5-1; 10 positions match TRBD1. The CDR3 loop spans 15 amino acids. Germline assignment: CDR1 SGHRS and CDR2 YFSETQ. CDR3 bases: TGCGCCAACAGCATCGCGACAGGGGGCTTGAGTCAAGCTTTCTTT. It codes for CANSIATGGLSQAFF. The complete variable domain, with remaining parts taken from reference TRBV5-1 and TRBJ1-1, reads KAGVTQTPRYLIKTRGQQVTLSCSPISGHRSVSWYQQTPGQGLQFLFEYFSETQRNKGNFPGRFSGRQFSNSRSEMNVSTLELGDSALYLCANSIATGGLSQAFFGQGTRLTVV.

The V call is TRBV19, the J call TRBJ1-5; 7 nucleotides agree with TRBD1. The CDR3 spans 15 residues. Germline V lookup: CDR1 LNHDA, CDR2 SQIVND (reference sequence). V lost 7 bases and J lost 0; bases outside the gene matches: 6. The CDR3: CASMEQGNSNQPQHF. The CDR3 bases are TGTGCCAGTATGGAACAGGGGAATAGCAATCAGCCCCAGCATTTT.

Note on this clonotype: A much larger clonotype is one base distant, so this may be a read error. The chain employs TRBV24-1 and TRBJ1-2; 9 bases map to TRBD1. Germline V gene sequence: CDR1 KGHDR, CDR2 SFDVKD. Germline trimming cut 5 bases from V and 4 bases from J; bases unmatched to any gene: 7. There are 15 residues in the CDR3. CDR3 residues: CATSGSDRGIYGYTF. CDR3 sequence (DNA): TGTGCCACCAGTGGTTCGGACAGGGGCATCTATGGCTACACCTTC.